Presented here are 8 T cell receptor beta chains from one specimen sequenced in a study of spatial heterogeneity in lung cancer. Documented time point: sample taken at primary tumor resection. Whole RNA was taken from tumor, nontumor lung or frozen PBMC; it was then sequenced unsorted. TCRdb reprocessed the 5' RACE reads via MiXCR and lists one record per CDR3 protein. The profile shows tens of thousands of distinct CDR3 sequences, roughly 5.8% of them singletons. Sequenced here: PBMCs, sampled at surgery. These receptors originate from a male donor with early-stage non-small cell lung cancer.

The table lists this clonotype with many counts. The chain uses TRBV10-3 and TRBJ2-3, with D unresolved. Trimming stripped 3 bases from V and 4 bases from J, with 11 bases between. CDR3 length equals 14 residues. Germline V gives CDR1 ENHRY, CDR2 SYGVKD. DNA for the CDR3: TGTGCCATCAGTGATAATGCAGTCTCAGATACGCAGTATTTT. It codes for CAISDNAVSDTQYF.

The rearrangement links TRBV4-3 to TRBJ1-2, with TRBD1 matching 7 bases. With 0 bases clipped from V and 13 bases from J, the junction kept 17 bases outside the gene matches. The CDR3 runs to 16 residues. The germline V gene has CDR1 LGHNA and CDR2 YSLEER. CDR3 amino acids: CASSQDRGQPSSPGTF. The CDR3 DNA reads as TGCGCCAGCAGCCAAGATAGGGGGCAGCCGTCTTCCCCAGGCACCTTC.

This clonotype came up a few times. The V gene is TRBV7-2, the J gene TRBJ1-5, with 7 bases matching TRBD1. Germline CDR1 reads SGHTA; CDR2 reads FQGNSA. V trimming: 1 base; J trimming: 10 bases; junction bases outside the gene matches: 10. CDR3 size: 15 residues. Here the CDR3 DNA reads TGTGCCAGCAGCTTAGTAGGGGACAGACAAAGTCCCCAGCATTTT. It is translated as CASSLVGDRQSPQHF.

This clonotype has ten or more counts. The rearrangement links TRBV20-1 to TRBJ1-6, with D tentatively TRBD1 (5 bases). Per the germline V gene, CDR1 is DFQATT and CDR2 is SNEGSKA (reference sequence). Trimming removed 3 bases from V and 8 bases from J, with 14 bases in between. CDR3 size: 14 residues. The CDR3 DNA sequence: TGCAGTGCTAGGGGACTGTTAGGGCATTCACCCCTCCACTTT. This gives the protein CSARGLLGHSPLHF.

This clonotype was recorded many times. An end of the junction differs from the germline gene, which may be a read error. The rearrangement uses TRBV7-9 and TRBJ2-3; 9 nucleotides agree with TRBD2. Germline V gives CDR1 SEHNR, CDR2 FQNEAQ (reference sequence). This CDR3 spans 14 amino acids. This CDR3 is CASSIAGAADTQYF. Written as DNA, the CDR3 is TGTGCCAGCAGCATAGCGGGGGCGGCAGATACGCAGTATTTT.

This clonotype was seen many times. The rearrangement uses TRBV6-2 or TRBV6-3 and TRBJ2-1; a possible D gene is TRBD2 (5 bases). CDR1 and CDR2 from the germline V gene are MNHEY and SVGEGT. The CDR3 spans 18 residues. V was trimmed by 2 bases and J by 0 bases, leaving 17 bases between them. The CDR3 coding sequence is TGTGCCAGCAGTTACCGATCCCTAGCACCCTCCTCCTACAATGAGCAGTTCTTC. Translation gives CASSYRSLAPSSYNEQFF.

V gene TRBV4-1 combines with J gene TRBJ2-2; a possible D gene is TRBD1 (6 bases). There are 16 residues in the CDR3. Germline V gene data show CDR1 as MGHRA and CDR2 as YSYEKL. V was pared by 1 base and J by 4 bases, with 13 bases between. CDR3 bases: TGCGCCAGCAGCCAAGCATCAGGGGTGACCACCGGGGAGCTGTTTTTT. Translated, it gives CASSQASGVTTGELFF.

This clonotype was seen more than once but under ten times. The chain combines TRBV6-6 with TRBJ1-6, with D possibly matching TRBD1 (5 bases). Per the germline V gene, CDR1 is MNHNY and CDR2 is SVGAGI (reference sequence). The V end was cut by 4 bases, the J end by 7 bases, with 11 bases between. This CDR3 spans 14 amino acids. The CDR3 spells CASSSLAGNSPLHF. The CDR3 nucleotides are TGTGCCAGCAGTTCCCTCGCAGGGAATTCACCCCTCCACTTT.